This T cell receptor gamma chain was documented in a study of Vδ1+ human thymocytes. Findings of the study overall: Thymic TRG and TRD repertoires appeared highly polyclonal.

Remarks on this clone: Its antigen remains unknown.

Sequences come from RNA converted to cDNA by reverse transcription. The CDR3 regions were amplified by multiplex PCR from V-gene primers to a constant-region primer. TCRdb re-called the multiplex PCR reads using CATT. Of fewer than 14,000 gamma-chain clones in the sample, roughly 45% were seen once. The CDR3 runs 14 residues. CDR1 and CDR2 from the germline V gene are GITISATS and ISYDGTV (reference sequence). V shed 1 base, J shed 3 bases, and the junction held 6 bases outside the gene matches. The gene calls are TRGV9 and TRGJ1 or TRGJ2. Since TCRdb gives no J gene, matching the DNA to germline was used here to assign it. This receptor was identified in a boy in the first two years of life who had congenital heart surgery. Source material: Vdelta1+ gamma-delta thymocytes from the thymus. The subset here: FACS-sorted CD3+ TCRalphabeta- TCRVdelta1+ TCRVdelta2- thymocytes. CDR3 nucleotide sequence: TGTGCCTTGTGGGAGGTCAGGGGTTATTATAAGAAACTCTTT. Translating gives CALWEVRGYYKKLF.